This T cell receptor beta chain was captured in a study of spatial heterogeneity in lung cancer. Study context: For tumor regions, TCR transcript counts showed a strong correlation with a T cell module score derived from matched bulk RNA-seq.

Time point in this sample: sample taken at primary tumor resection. TCRdb redid the calling of the 5' RACE reads with MiXCR, one entry per CDR3 protein. The sample includes over 15,000 distinct CDR3 sequences, 8.5% to 10% seen only once; the top ten take roughly a fifth. A word on this clonotype: No antigen is known for it. With the library built for alpha chains, this beta chain is off target and its frequency is not meaningful.

Study-level results: Tumor mutation count correlated with how many alpha and beta TCRs expanded intratumorally.

CDR3 length: 13 residues. The ends were cut back, 1 base at V and 7 bases at J, with 10 bases in the middle. Germline CDR1 is LGHDT and CDR2 is YNNKEL (reference sequence). V gene TRBV3-1 combines with J gene TRBJ2-5; possible D gene TRBD2, 5 bases. The sequences come from lung tumor tissue, collected at surgery. The clonotype comes from a female donor with early-stage non-small cell lung cancer. CDR3 bases: TGTGCCAGCAGCCAAGGTCTTCGGGGGACCCAGTACTTC. This gives the protein CASSQGLRGTQYF.